The T cell receptor (beta chain) under discussion was sequenced for a study of cytomegalovirus exposure and HLA in healthy donors. The CDR3 runs to 15 residues. Looked up from germline, CDR1 is SEHNR and CDR2 is FQNEAQ (reference sequence). V lost 4 bases, J lost 4 bases, and 4 bases stayed unmatched. The PCR employed 60 Vbeta primers together with 13 Jbeta primers. The repertoire was sequenced with immunoSEQ multiplex PCR; TCRdb's copy has only in-frame clones and lacks some. The sample table sets out some 41,000 clones. The chain couples TRBV7-9 to TRBJ2-1, with 10 bases aligning to TRBD2. This sequence was found in a man aged 25 to 40 in good health and CMV-seronegative. Material: PBMCs. CDR3 sequence (DNA): TGTGCCAGCAGCTCAACTAGCGGGGAGTACAATGAGCAGTTCTTC. Its translation: CASSSTSGEYNEQFF.